Sequencing of this T cell receptor beta chain was carried out in a study of blood T cell repertoires in COVID-19 (dated by TCRdb to about 2020). For context, the study as a whole: Collaborator samples came from the United States, Italy and Spain and covered acute and convalescent phases of COVID-19. Where available, HLA class I and class II types were taken from metadata supplied by the sample provider and were not determined by assay-based typing. The prospective study material was composed of cDNA or gDNA derived from T cells, B-cell-depleted T cells, or PBMCs. Sample metadata almost always included a de-identified subject ID, COVID-19 status, age in years and sex. The repertoires were released in a freely available public database intended as a resource for research on the immune response to SARS-CoV-2. The samples were drawn from two sources: the first 160 participants of the ongoing ImmuneRACE study, and 950 to 1,500 subjects contributed by 6 global collaborators. The dataset comprised deeply sampled blood TCRbeta repertoires from subjects exposed to, actively infected with, or recovered from COVID-19. General study outcomes and caveats: The quantity of clinical and demographic metadata differed by source and by participant and was supplied without curation.

This clone was seen a handful of times. No antigen is known for it. No much larger clonotype is one base removed from it; base qualities were not supplied. Including the terminal cysteine and phenylalanine, the CDR3 comprises 13 residues. Of the read, only the CDR3 DNA is kept; its 39 bases are in frame from base 1. Trimming takes 5 bases from V and 6 bases from J, and the germline ends sit 11 bases apart. Participants in the prospective study were enrolled through a virtual design, were aged 18 to 89 years, and lived in approximately 25 United States geographic areas. To assign participants to cohorts, the prospective study relied on clinical history that participants themselves reported in a screening survey and a study questionnaire. ImmuneRACE Cohort 3 recovered participants were defined by two consecutive negative NP/OP PCR tests, healthcare professional clearance, or symptom resolution. Each participant in the prospective study had whole blood, serum and a nasopharyngeal or oropharyngeal swab collected by mobile phlebotomists. Over an approximately 2-month period, participants in the prospective study had the option of providing additional blood draws and questionnaires. Before DNA extraction, prospective study blood samples were shipped either frozen or at room temperature.

TCRbeta CDR3 regions were amplified from genomic DNA by means of the immunoSEQ Assay, a bias-controlled multiplex PCR. From the authors' description of their analysis: Nucleated cell counts per sample were estimated from amplification of reference gene primers within the assay. To quantify the absolute abundance of each unique TCRbeta CDR3 rearrangement, sequence reads were collapsed and filtered. Productive Simpson clonality was computed per sample as the square root of Simpson's diversity index over productive rearrangements. TCRdb provides this immuneACCESS table in a form limited to in-frame rearrangements. Some clones are lacking; in checked studies, under half of them reflect an unresolved V gene, and why the rest are absent is not known. V, J and clone size derive from that table, while D and trimming were established from the DNA sequence. The sample table contains some 260,000 clones; only one count was recorded for about 90% of them. Of the sample, under 2.5% falls within the top ten clones.

The origin of this receptor is a woman under 30 who had recovered from COVID-19. The chain is encoded by TRBV12-3 or TRBV12-4 joined to TRBJ1-5; a tentative D call is TRBD1 (5 bases match). Input material: PBMCs or T cells enriched from blood (not recorded which). The DNA sequence is given as TGTGCCAGCAGTACTACTCAGGGTCAGCCCCAGCATTTT. This gives the protein CASSTTQGQPQHF.